This T cell receptor beta chain was captured in a study of T cell repertoires in cytomegalovirus infection. Study-level results: Cumulated frequencies of public TCR beta families served to identify carriers of CMV plus the relevant HLA.

In the case of this clonotype: What it binds is not known. A junction boundary mismatches the germline segment, possibly from a read error.

The CDR3 extends over 14 amino acids. Germline V CDR1 and CDR2: MGHDK, SYGVNS. In TCRdb, the reads were re-called with MiXCR into one record per CDR3 protein. The sample carries some 920,000 distinct CDR3 sequences, approximately 31% recorded once. J is TRBJ1-3 and V is TRBV25-1; TRBD1 aligns across 10 bases. The source was cultured CD8+ T cells from PBMCs, collected from culture after CMV antigen stimulation. This TCR was sampled from a human donor in good health (CMV status not recorded). Some clones in this sample may be carry-over from other donors' samples. The CDR3, as DNA: TGTACCAGCAGCAACGACAGGGGGCCCAACACCATATATTTT. Translated: CTSSNDRGPNTIYF.